This T cell receptor beta chain was captured by sequencing in a study of cytomegalovirus exposure and HLA in healthy donors. About the study: From about 179 million T cells, an earlier analysis saw some 120 million unique TCR beta sequences. The study, taken as a whole, reports: When presence/absence was analysed, sequencing depth was taken to be roughly uniform across donors.

J lost 2 bases, V lost 1 base, and 2 bases had no gene match. CDR3 length: 16 residues. CDR1 LGHNA and CDR2 YSLEER come from the germline V gene. The PCR made use of 60 Vbeta and 13 Jbeta primers. The table came from immunoSEQ multiplex PCR; TCRdb's copy has only in-frame clones and leaves some out. Among about 96,000 clones listed, 60% to 75% were seen once. This clone has ten or more counts. The antigen remains unidentified. This chain links TRBV4-3 with TRBJ2-6, with 7 bases matching TRBD1. The sample comprised PBMCs. The sequence derives from a female donor in good health and CMV-seropositive. The CDR3 loop reads CASSQVRGPGANVLTF. The CDR3 DNA sequence: TGCGCCAGCAGCCAAGTAAGGGGGCCTGGGGCCAACGTCCTGACTTTC.